The source of this T cell receptor (beta chain) is a study of cytomegalovirus exposure and HLA in healthy donors. Study-wide context: Genotyping of nearly 400 donors showed that over 80% belonged to the Caucasian-associated ancestry cluster. Study outcomes and limitations: The study dropped some indistinguishable V segments, TRBV6-2 and TRBV6-3 among them.

Note on this clone: Its target is unknown.

Primers included in the PCR were 60 Vbeta and 13 Jbeta primers. The assay was immunoSEQ multiplex PCR, and TCRdb's table has in-frame clones only and misses some. In the table there are about 160,000 clones, roughly 80% of which are singletons. The CDR3 extends over 16 amino acids. The V end was cut by 0 bases, the J end by 4 bases, with 16 bases between. CDR1 SGHDT and CDR2 YYEEEE come from the germline V gene. The sequenced sample consisted of PBMCs. This receptor was obtained from a young woman in good health and CMV-seronegative. The genes are TRBV5-6 and TRBJ1-1, with D tentatively TRBD1 (6 bases). The CDR3 coding sequence is TGTGCCAGCAGCTTGGGAACGACAGGTTTGGCCACTGAAGCTTTCTTT. Protein product: CASSLGTTGLATEAFF.